The present T cell receptor (beta chain) was sequenced within a study of blood T cell repertoires in COVID-19. The wider study: Acute and convalescent COVID-19 samples came from the United States, Italy and Spain. PBMCs, B-cell-depleted T cells, or T cells were the source of the cDNA or gDNA that made up the material.

Method: immunoSEQ multiplex PCR; TCRdb's copy keeps in-frame clones and lacks some. The sample lists about 120,000 clones, roughly 74% occurring once. V was trimmed by 4 bases and J by 7 bases, leaving 20 bases between them. The V gene's germline CDR1 is SGHRS and CDR2 YFSETQ. The CDR3 has 16 residues. The chain employs TRBV5-1 and TRBJ1-4; the D gene is possibly TRBD1 (6 bases). The sequenced material came from peripheral blood. This receptor was identified in a man aged 55 to 70 with acute or convalescent COVID-19. The CDR3 nucleotides are TGCGCCAGCAGCCCCGGAACGACAGGCGGAAGTGAAAAACTGTTTTTT. It encodes CASSPGTTGGSEKLFF.